This T cell receptor (beta chain) is from a study of PD-1 blockade in classical Hodgkin lymphoma. Study-level information: Nivolumab dosed at 3 mg/kg went to patients intravenously every 2 weeks.

After autologous stem cell transplantation all patients relapsed, and prior brentuximab vedotin exposure differed between cohorts. Study results and limitations: Researchers reported that CD4+ TCR diversity, though not CD8+, rose significantly by C4D1.

Profiling relied on immunoSEQ multiplex PCR, and the TCRdb table lists in-frame clones only, not all of them. In the table there are about 100,000 clones, about 89% of which are singletons. Worth noting for this clone: Its antigen is as yet unknown.

The CDR3 extends over 15 amino acids. After removal of 4 bases from V and 0 bases from J, the junction contained 3 bases not matched to a gene. Germline assignment: CDR1 SGDLS and CDR2 YYNGEE. This receptor was taken from a human donor with classical Hodgkin lymphoma. Sample: peripheral blood mononuclear cells (PBMCs), taken before the second cycle of nivolumab. This chain connects TRBV9 to TRBJ2-3; TRBD1 matches at 9 bases. Here the CDR3 reads CASSPGTGSTDTQYF. The CDR3, as DNA: TGTGCCAGCAGCCCCGGGACAGGGAGCACAGATACGCAGTATTTT. Together with reference TRBV9 and TRBJ2-3, the CDR3 gives the full variable domain: DSGVTQTPKHLITATGQRVTLRCSPRSGDLSVYWYQQSLDQGLQFLIQYYNGEERAKGNILERFSAQQFPDLHSELNLSSLELGDSALYFCASSPGTGSTDTQYFGPGTRLTVL.